These 29 T cell receptor beta chains were all obtained from the same sample, sequenced in a study of OX40 agonist ivuxolimab in advanced cancers. Only in-frame clones appear in the TCRdb table, and some are missing; sequencing was by immunoSEQ multiplex PCR. The sample has tens of thousands of clones, around four fifths seen once. The specimen comprised CD4+ or CD8+ T cells sorted from blood, sampled in a trial of the OX40 agonist ivuxolimab. The source is an adult with an advanced solid tumor such as melanoma, head and neck, liver or kidney cancer.

This chain links TRBV7-3 with TRBJ2-1; D may be TRBD2 (5 bases). CDR3 length: 13 residues. Germline assignment: CDR1 SGHTA and CDR2 FQGTGA. Trimming took 2 bases from V and 12 from J, leaving 14 bases between them. In DNA form, the CDR3 reads TGTGCCAGCAGCTTATTCGCGGGTTCTGGGCAGTTCTTC. Its translation: CASSLFAGSGQFF.

This clone was seen only a few times. This chain links TRBV7-6 with TRBJ1-4, with a weak D call TRBD1 (5 bases). The V and J ends lost 11 bases and 10 bases respectively, with 23 bases between them. The CDR3 contains 14 residues. Per the germline V gene, CDR1 is SGHVS and CDR2 is FNYEAQ. The CDR3 region is CASAMERVGVKLFF. The CDR3 coding sequence is TGTGCCTCGGCTATGGAGAGGGTAGGGGTAAAACTGTTTTTT.

V is TRBV1 and J is TRBJ1-1. TRBV1 is noted as a pseudogene. This CDR3 region has 13 residues. The CDR3 region is CTSSQGGWTEAFF. CDR3 nucleotide sequence: TGCACCAGCAGCCAAGGTGGGTGGACTGAAGCTTTCTTT.

V and J are TRBV6-5 and TRBJ2-7, with D unresolved. This CDR3 is built from 11 residues. The V gene's germline CDR1 is MNHEY and CDR2 SVGAGI. V was trimmed by 5 bases and J by 3 bases, leaving 5 bases between them. For the CDR3, the DNA is TGTGCCAGCAGTCACTACTACGAGCAGTACTTC. Protein: CASSHYYEQYF.

This clone has a single count. V is TRBV7-3 and J is TRBJ1-1; tentatively, D is TRBD1 (5 bases). The CDR3 covers 14 residues. Between the trimmed V and J ends, which lost 2 bases and 0 bases, there was a span of 7 bases. Per the germline V gene, CDR1 is SGHTA and CDR2 is FQGTGA. DNA of the CDR3: TGTGCCAGCAGCTTACAGGGTTTGAACACTGAAGCTTTCTTT. Translated: CASSLQGLNTEAFF.

The V gene is TRBV7-9, the J gene TRBJ2-1, with D tentatively TRBD1 (6 bases). CDR3 size: 14 residues. The V end lost 3 bases, the J end lost 4 bases, and 10 bases lay between the germline ends. Per germline, CDR1 SEHNR and CDR2 FQNEAQ (reference sequence). The CDR3 DNA sequence: TGTGCCAGCAGCTTCCGCGGACAGTACAATGAGCAGTTCTTC. Translating gives CASSFRGQYNEQFF. The variable domain in full, completed from reference TRBV7-9 and TRBJ2-1, reads DTGVSQNPRHKITKRGQNVTFRCDPISEHNRLYWYRQTLGQGPEFLTYFQNEAQLEKSRLLSDRFSAERPKGSFSTLEIQRTEQGDSAMYLCASSFRGQYNEQFFGPGTRLTVL.

The V gene is TRBV30, the J gene TRBJ1-2; D is undetermined. Germline assignment: CDR1 GTSNPN and CDR2 SVGIG (reference sequence). CDR3 length: 14 amino acids. Trimming left V 1 base short and J 4 bases short, with 13 bases between. CDR3 in amino acids: CAWSAGRVTYGYTF. The CDR3 region has the DNA TGTGCCTGGAGTGCCGGGAGAGTTACCTATGGCTACACCTTC.

The chain couples TRBV6-6 to TRBJ1-5; 8 nucleotides agree with TRBD1. V shed 3 bases, J shed 6 bases, and the junction held 7 bases outside the gene matches. The germline V gene has CDR1 MNHNY and CDR2 SVGAGI (reference sequence). CDR3 length equals 15 residues. CDR3 nucleotides: TGTGCCAGCAGTTATGGCAGGGGGCATGCTCAGCCCCAGCATTTT. This encodes CASSYGRGHAQPQHF.

The chain joins TRBV7-2 to TRBJ2-3; the D is unclear. Looked up from germline, CDR1 is SGHTA and CDR2 is FQGNSA. This CDR3 has 14 residues. Trimming removed 5 bases from V and 2 bases from J, with 11 bases in between. The DNA for the CDR3 is TGTGCCAGCAGCCGCCGCAGAGACACAGATACGCAGTATTTT. Translation gives CASSRRRDTDTQYF.

A single count supports this clone. V is TRBV19 and J is TRBJ2-4, with 7 positions matching TRBD1. V was clipped by 5 bases and J by 8 bases; unmatched bases: 15. The CDR3 consists of 16 residues. Germline-derived CDR1 and CDR2 are LNHDA and SQIVND (reference sequence). CDR3 amino acids: CASSLDRGTAGDIQYF. The CDR3 region has the DNA TGTGCCAGTAGTCTCGACAGAGGGACAGCCGGGGACATTCAGTACTTC.

This clone occurred a few times. J is TRBJ1-6 and V is TRBV23-1; D remains ambiguous. TRBV23-1 is an open reading frame, and its role is uncertain. The CDR3 has 14 amino acids. V lost 3 bases and J lost 10, with 13 bases in between. In nucleotides, the CDR3 is TGCGCCAGCAGTCAGTGGGTGGTGGGGTCACCCCTCCACTTT. This translates into CASSQWVVGSPLHF.

The chain recombines TRBV18 with TRBJ1-3, with unresolved D. The CDR3 runs to 16 residues. Germline CDR1 and CDR2: KGHSH and LQKENI. V lost 2 bases to trimming and J lost 0 bases, with 11 bases between them. In DNA, the CDR3 is TGTGCCAGCTCACCATCGGATGCCGGCTCTGGAAACACCATATATTTT. Amino acids: CASSPSDAGSGNTIYF.

There are a few counts of this clone. The chain recombines TRBV10-3 with TRBJ1-1, with a possible D match to TRBD1 (5 bases). Trimming removed 7 bases from V and 1 base from J, with 10 bases in between. The CDR3 has 13 amino acids. The germline CDR1 and CDR2 sequences are ENHRY and SYGVKD. The CDR3 DNA reads as TGTGCCATCACTATCGACAGGAACACTGAAGCTTTCTTT. Translation gives CAITIDRNTEAFF.

V gene TRBV19 combines with J gene TRBJ1-1; TRBD1 agrees at 11 bases. Germline loops: CDR1 LNHDA, CDR2 SQIVND (reference sequence). Losses at the gene ends were 5 bases for V and 1 base for J; bases not matched to a gene: 6. This CDR3 comprises 16 residues. The CDR3 DNA follows: TGTGCCAGTAGTGCCAGGACAGGGGGCAGGAACACTGAAGCTTTCTTT. It encodes CASSARTGGRNTEAFF.

This rearrangement joins TRBV7-9 to TRBJ1-1, with D tentatively TRBD1 (6 bases). Trimming shortened V by 0 bases and J by 0 bases, and 17 bases separated the two germline ends. Germline CDR1 reads SEHNR; CDR2 reads FQNEAQ (reference sequence). The CDR3 is made up of 18 amino acids. The CDR3 DNA is TGTGCCAGCAGCTTAGCGGAGACTTGGGACACTTTGAACACTGAAGCTTTCTTT. Translating it yields CASSLAETWDTLNTEAFF.

The chain carries TRBV6-1 and TRBJ1-2; the match to TRBD1 covers 11 bases. This CDR3 contains 14 residues. V trimming: 1 base; J trimming: 9 bases; junction bases outside the gene matches: 4. Germline CDR1 MNHNS, CDR2 SASEGT. CDR3: CASSEGGTGGRYTF. The CDR3 nucleotides read TGTGCCAGCAGTGAAGGTGGGACAGGGGGTCGCTACACCTTC.

The sample holds one count of this clone. V is TRBV4-1 and J is TRBJ1-6; perhaps TRBD1 as D (5 bases). Germline V gives CDR1 MGHRA, CDR2 YSYEKL. Between the trimmed V and J ends, which lost 0 bases and 10 bases, there was a span of 16 bases. This CDR3 has 16 amino acids. CDR3 sequence: CASSQEVSGTGSPLHF. As DNA, the CDR3 is TGCGCCAGCAGCCAAGAGGTATCAGGGACGGGCTCACCCCTCCACTTT.

The rearrangement links TRBV28 to TRBJ1-2, with D unclear. Germline CDR1 reads MDHEN; CDR2 reads SYDVKM. Trimming took off 5 bases at V and 6 bases at J, with 19 bases between the two ends. The CDR3 contains 15 residues. CDR3 residues: CASSTSPTTPNGYTF. Here the CDR3 DNA reads TGTGCCAGCAGTACTTCCCCCACTACGCCCAATGGCTACACCTTC.

The chain combines TRBV6-1 with TRBJ2-5; TRBD2 might be the D (6 bases). Germline assignment: CDR1 MNHNS and CDR2 SASEGT. Trimming pared 3 bases from V and 8 bases from J, leaving 13 bases between. The CDR3 loop spans 13 amino acids. The CDR3 protein is CASSERDSATQYF. In nucleotides, the CDR3 is TGTGCCAGCAGTGAGCGGGACTCAGCAACCCAGTACTTC.

The chain employs TRBV7-2 and TRBJ1-2, with TRBD1 matching over 9 bases. The CDR3 loop spans 14 amino acids. V gave up 5 bases and J gave up 7 bases; unmatched junction bases: 8. Germline V gene data show CDR1 as SGHTA and CDR2 as FQGNSA. The CDR3 region has the DNA TGTGCCAGCAGCGCCACACAGGGGGCGATTGGCTACACCTTC. Its translation: CASSATQGAIGYTF. Drawing the rest from reference TRBV7-2 and TRBJ1-2, the complete variable domain is GAGVSQSPSNKVTEKGKDVELRCDPISGHTALYWYRQSLGQGLEFLIYFQGNSAPDKSGLPSDRFSAERTGGSVSTLTIQRTQQEDSAVYLCASSATQGAIGYTFGSGTRLTVV.

V is TRBV7-9 and J is TRBJ1-4, with D uncertain. CDR1 and CDR2 (germline): SEHNR, FQNEAQ (reference sequence). V dropped 8 bases and J dropped 7 bases, with 14 bases sitting between them. The CDR3 has 13 amino acids. The CDR3: CASSRQNTEKLFF. CDR3 nucleotides: TGTGCCAGCTCCCGGCAGAACACTGAAAAACTGTTTTTT.

This sequence joins TRBV9 and TRBJ2-3; 10 bases map to TRBD2. The CDR3 is 17 amino acids. The germline gives CDR1 SGDLS, CDR2 YYNGEE. The J segment lost 3 bases and the V segment lost 0 bases, leaving 7 bases of the junction unmatched. The CDR3 region is CASSVAELAGGTDTQYF. DNA for the CDR3: TGTGCCAGCAGCGTAGCGGAATTAGCGGGGGGTACAGATACGCAGTATTTT.

CDR3: CASSPSRAGGHEQFF. DNA of the CDR3: TGTGCCAGCAGTCCCTCCCGCGCGGGGGGGCATGAGCAGTTCTTC. The chain is built from TRBV27 and TRBJ2-1; TRBD2 agrees at 9 bases. Germline assignment: CDR1 MNHEY and CDR2 SMNVEV (reference sequence). V lost 5 bases to trimming and J lost 8 bases; unmatched junction nucleotides: 10. This CDR3 is built from 15 residues.

The gene calls are TRBV30 and TRBJ1-2; no firm D call. The CDR3 length is 12 residues. The V and J ends lost 6 bases and 3 bases respectively, with 11 bases between them. Germline lookup yields CDR1 GTSNPN and CDR2 SVGIG (reference sequence). The CDR3 here is CACPKGDYGYTF. DNA of the CDR3: TGTGCCTGCCCTAAGGGAGACTATGGCTACACCTTC.

This clone was seen a single time. The CDR3 region has the DNA TGTGCCAGCAGCCGCGGGGGGGCCTCGAGCACAGATACGCAGTATTTT. This codes for CASSRGGASSTDTQYF. The V call is TRBV7-3, the J call TRBJ2-3; 9 nucleotides match TRBD2. Germline V gene sequence: CDR1 SGHTA, CDR2 FQGTGA. This CDR3 is 16 amino acids long. V shed 5 bases, J shed 0 bases, and the junction held 6 bases outside the gene matches. The complete variable domain, with remaining parts taken from reference TRBV7-3 and TRBJ2-3, reads GAGVSQTPSNKVTEKGKYVELRCDPISGHTALYWYRQSLGQGPEFLIYFQGTGAADDSGLPNDRFFAVRPEGSVSTLKIQRTERGDSAVYLCASSRGGASSTDTQYFGPGTRLTVL.

V gene TRBV5-1 combines with J gene TRBJ2-3; D call uncertain. Deletions cut 2 bases from V and 2 bases from J, with 15 bases between. The CDR3 extends over 16 amino acids. Looked up from germline, CDR1 is SGHRS and CDR2 is YFSETQ. CDR3 nucleotides: TGCGCCAGCAGCTTAGGTTTGGTCGGTAACACAGATACGCAGTATTTT. It is translated as CASSLGLVGNTDTQYF.

The V gene is TRBV7-9, the J gene TRBJ2-7; the D is unclear. V shed 5 bases and J shed 3 bases, with 14 bases lying between them. This CDR3 contains 14 residues. The germline V gene has CDR1 SEHNR and CDR2 FQNEAQ (reference sequence). CDR3 in amino acids: CASSADIRSYEQYF. The CDR3 DNA is TGTGCCAGCAGCGCTGACATAAGAAGCTACGAGCAGTACTTC. Full variable domain (remainder filled in from reference TRBV7-9 and TRBJ2-7): DTGVSQNPRHKITKRGQNVTFRCDPISEHNRLYWYRQTLGQGPEFLTYFQNEAQLEKSRLLSDRFSAERPKGSFSTLEIQRTEQGDSAMYLCASSADIRSYEQYFGPGTRLTVT.

The rearrangement joins TRBV5-1 to TRBJ2-5; 7 bases are shared with TRBD1. V lost 0 bases to trimming and J lost 2 bases; unmatched junction nucleotides: 7. The CDR3 covers 16 residues. CDR1 and CDR2 (germline): SGHRS, YFSETQ. CDR3 nucleotides: TGCGCCAGCAGCTTGGCCGGGGCAGGGGGACAAGAGACCCAGTACTTC. This sequence encodes CASSLAGAGGQETQYF.

This chain connects TRBV7-3 to TRBJ2-1; 8 bases are shared with TRBD2. CDR3 length: 15 amino acids. From germline, CDR1 is SGHTA and CDR2 FQGTGA. J gave up 9 bases and V 5 bases, and 12 bases lay outside the gene matches. CDR3 coding DNA: TGTGCCAGCAGCAGGGGGACTAGGGGTCTCGGTGAGCAGTTCTTC. It is translated as CASSRGTRGLGEQFF.